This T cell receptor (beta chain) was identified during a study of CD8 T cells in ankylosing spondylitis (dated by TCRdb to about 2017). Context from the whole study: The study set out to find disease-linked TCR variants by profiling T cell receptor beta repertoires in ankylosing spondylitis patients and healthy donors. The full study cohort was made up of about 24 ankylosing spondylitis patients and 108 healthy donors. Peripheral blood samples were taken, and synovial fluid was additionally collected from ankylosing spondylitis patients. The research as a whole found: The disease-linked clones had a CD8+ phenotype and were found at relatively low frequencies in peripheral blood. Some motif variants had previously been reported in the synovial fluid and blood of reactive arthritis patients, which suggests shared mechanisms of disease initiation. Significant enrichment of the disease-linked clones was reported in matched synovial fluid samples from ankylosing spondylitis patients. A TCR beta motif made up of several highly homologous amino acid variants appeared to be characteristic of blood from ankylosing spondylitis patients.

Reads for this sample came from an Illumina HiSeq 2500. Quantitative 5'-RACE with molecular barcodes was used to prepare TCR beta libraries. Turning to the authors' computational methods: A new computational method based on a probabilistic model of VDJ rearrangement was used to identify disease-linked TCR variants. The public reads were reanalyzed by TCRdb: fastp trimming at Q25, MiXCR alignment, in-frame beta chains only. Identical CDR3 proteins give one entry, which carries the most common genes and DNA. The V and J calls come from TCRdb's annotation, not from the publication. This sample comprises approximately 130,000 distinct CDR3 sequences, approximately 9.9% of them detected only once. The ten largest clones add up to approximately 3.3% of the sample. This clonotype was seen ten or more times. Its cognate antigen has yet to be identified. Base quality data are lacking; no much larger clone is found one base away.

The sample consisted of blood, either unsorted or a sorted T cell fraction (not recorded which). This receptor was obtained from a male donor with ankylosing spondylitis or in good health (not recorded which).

The DNA sequence is as follows: TGCGCCAGCAGCCTCAGGGGGGCTAACACCGGGGAGCTGTTTTTT. It codes for CASSLRGANTGELFF. The chain is made from TRBV5-1 and TRBJ2-2; TRBD1 is a weak D gene call, 7 bases matching. The CDR3 starts with the cysteine, ends with the phenylalanine, and has 15 residues. Here the CDR3 DNA is all that survives: 45 bases in frame from base 1. From the germline V gene, CDR1 is SGHRS and CDR2 is YFSETQ. At the junction V is shortened by 4 bases and J by 2 bases, with 12 bases in between.